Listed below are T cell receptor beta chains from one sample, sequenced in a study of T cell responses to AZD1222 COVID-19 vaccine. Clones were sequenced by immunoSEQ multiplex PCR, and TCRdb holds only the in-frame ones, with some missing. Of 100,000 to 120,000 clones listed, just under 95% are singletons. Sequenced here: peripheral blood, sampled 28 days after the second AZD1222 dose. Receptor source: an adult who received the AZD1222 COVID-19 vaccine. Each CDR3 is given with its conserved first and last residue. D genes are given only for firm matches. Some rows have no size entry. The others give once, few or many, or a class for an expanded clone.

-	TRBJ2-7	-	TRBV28	TGTGCCAGCAGGGCGACAGGAGGCTACGAGCAGTACTTC	CASRATGGYEQYF
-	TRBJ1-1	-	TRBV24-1	TGTGCCACCAGCCTACAGGGTTACACTGAAGCTTTCTTT	CATSLQGYTEAFF
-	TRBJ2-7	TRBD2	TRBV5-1	TGCGCCAGCAGCTTGGCCGTACTAGCGGGGGCGACTTACGAGCAGTACTTC	CASSLAVLAGATYEQYF
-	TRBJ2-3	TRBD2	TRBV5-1	TGCGCCAGCAGCTTACTCCCCCCTAGCGGGGGGGCGGGTTGGGATACGCAGTATTTT	CASSLLPPSGGAGWDTQYF
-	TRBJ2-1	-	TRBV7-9	TGTGCCAGCAGCCCCCGACCTAGCACCGGCTACAATGAGCAGTTCTTC	CASSPRPSTGYNEQFF
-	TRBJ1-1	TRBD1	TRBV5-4	TGTGCCAGCAGGCAGGGGGAAAACACTGAAGCTTTCTTT	CASRQGENTEAFF
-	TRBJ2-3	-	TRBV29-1	TGCAGCGCCCGGACAGGCACAGATACGCAGTATTTT	CSARTGTDTQYF
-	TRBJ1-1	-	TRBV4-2	TGTGCCAGCAGCCATCCCCGACAGGTGGGTATCGGTGAAGCTTTCTTT	CASSHPRQVGIGEAFF
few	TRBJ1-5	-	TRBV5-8	TGTGCCAGCAGCTTGGGGCTTGAGAAGTCTCAGCCCCAGCATTTT	CASSLGLEKSQPQHF
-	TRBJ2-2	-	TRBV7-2	TGTGCCAGCAGCTTAGCGGTAGTAGCCGGGGAGCTGTTTTTT	CASSLAVVAGELFF
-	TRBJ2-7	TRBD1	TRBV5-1	TGCGCCAGCAGCTTGGTAGGGACAGCAAGATACGAGCAGTACTTC	CASSLVGTARYEQYF
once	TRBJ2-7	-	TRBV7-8	TGTGCCAGCAGCCCGGTTGGGAGCTCCTACGAGCAGTACTTC	CASSPVGSSYEQYF
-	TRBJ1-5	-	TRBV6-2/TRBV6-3	TGTGCCAGCAGTAAAGGACGGACTTATAGCAATCAGCCCCAGCATTTT	CASSKGRTYSNQPQHF
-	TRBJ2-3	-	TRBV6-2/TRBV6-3	TGTGCCAGCAGTGTTGTTGGGCATGACACAGATACGCAGTATTTT	CASSVVGHDTDTQYF
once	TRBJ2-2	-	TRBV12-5	TGTGCTAGTGGTACTGGGGGGCCGTTCACCGGGGAGCTGTTTTTT	CASGTGGPFTGELFF
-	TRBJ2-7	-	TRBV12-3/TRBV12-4	TGTGCCAGCAGTTTAGGGGCCGTCGAGCAGTACTTC	CASSLGAVEQYF
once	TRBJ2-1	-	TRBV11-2	TGTGCCAGCAGCTTTGGCCGTTACAATGAGCAGTTCTTC	CASSFGRYNEQFF
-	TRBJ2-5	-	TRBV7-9	TGTGCCAGCAGCTTAGCCAGGGACCAAGAGACCCAGTACTTC	CASSLARDQETQYF
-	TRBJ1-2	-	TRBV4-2	TGTGCCAGCAGCCCAGAGGCCGCGTCTCGGGTAAATGGCTACACCTTC	CASSPEAASRVNGYTF
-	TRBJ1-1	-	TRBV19	TGTGCCAGTGGTTGGGGGCAAATGAACACTGAAGCTTTCTTT	CASGWGQMNTEAFF
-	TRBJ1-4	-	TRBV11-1	TGTGCCAGCAGTTCCCGGGACCTACATGAAAAACTGTTTTTT	CASSSRDLHEKLFF
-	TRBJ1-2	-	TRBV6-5	TGTGCCAGCAGGGACAGAAACTATGGCTACACCTTC	CASRDRNYGYTF
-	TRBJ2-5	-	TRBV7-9	TGTGCCAGCAGCTTGGTAGGGGCCCAAGAGACCCAGTACTTC	CASSLVGAQETQYF
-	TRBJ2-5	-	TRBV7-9	TGTGCCAGCAGCTTAGCGGGGTGGGAGACCCAGTACTTC	CASSLAGWETQYF
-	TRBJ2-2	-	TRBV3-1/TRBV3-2	TGTGCCAGCAGCCAGGGGCCCTTTGGTGGCGGGGAGCTGTTTTTT	CASSQGPFGGGELFF
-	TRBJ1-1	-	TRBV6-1	TGTGCCAGCAGTGAATACAGGGCGACTGAAGCTTTCTTT	CASSEYRATEAFF
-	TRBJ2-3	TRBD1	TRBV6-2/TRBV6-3	TGTGCCAGCAGTTACCCCACGGGACAGCTCACAGATACGCAGTATTTT	CASSYPTGQLTDTQYF
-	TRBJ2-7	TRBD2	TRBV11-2	TGTGCCAGCAGCTTAGATACTAGCGGCGGGCAGTACTTC	CASSLDTSGGQYF
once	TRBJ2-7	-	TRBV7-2	TGTGCCAGCAGAGAAGGAATACTCGAAAACTACGAGCAGTACTTC	CASREGILENYEQYF
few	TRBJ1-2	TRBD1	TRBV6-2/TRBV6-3	TGTGCCAGCAGTACCTGGACAGGACTAAACTATGGCTACACCTTC	CASSTWTGLNYGYTF
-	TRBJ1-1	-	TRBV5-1	TGCGCCAGCAGCCCCCCGGGGAACACTGAAGCTTTCTTT	CASSPPGNTEAFF
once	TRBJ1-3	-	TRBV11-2	TGTGCCAGCAGCTTAGTTCATGCTGGAAACACCATATATTTT	CASSLVHAGNTIYF
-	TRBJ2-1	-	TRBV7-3	TGTGCCAGCAGCACCCGGGATTACAATGAGCAGTTCTTC	CASSTRDYNEQFF
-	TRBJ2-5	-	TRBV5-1	TGCGCCAGCAGCTTGGTGACAGGGGTGCGGGGGGCCCAGTACTTC	CASSLVTGVRGAQYF
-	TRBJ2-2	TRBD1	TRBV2	TGTGCCAGCACCGGGGACAGCTCTAACACCGGGGAGCTGTTTTTT	CASTGDSSNTGELFF
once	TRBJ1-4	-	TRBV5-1	TGCGCCAGCAGCTTCGACAGGACTAATGAAAAACTGTTTTTT	CASSFDRTNEKLFF
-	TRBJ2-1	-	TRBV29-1	TGCAGCGTTGCGGCGGGGGCGACCGGTAATGAGCAGTTCTTC	CSVAAGATGNEQFF
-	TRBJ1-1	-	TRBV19	TGTGCCAGTAGCGAACCGGGGGACACTGAAGCTTTCTTT	CASSEPGDTEAFF
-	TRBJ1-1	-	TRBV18	TGTGCCAGCTCACCGCGGGGGGACACTGAAGCTTTCTTT	CASSPRGDTEAFF
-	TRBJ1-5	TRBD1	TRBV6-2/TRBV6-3	TGTGCCAGCAGCAAGACGGGACAGGGGGTGGGTCAGCCCCAGCATTTT	CASSKTGQGVGQPQHF
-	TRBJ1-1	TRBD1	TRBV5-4	TGTGCCAGCAGCTGGGACAGGGCGAAGAACACTGAAGCTTTCTTT	CASSWDRAKNTEAFF
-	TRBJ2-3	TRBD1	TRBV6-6	TGTGCCACCAACCCTGGGGAAGGGGGCCAAGCAAATACGCAGTATTTT	CATNPGEGGQANTQYF
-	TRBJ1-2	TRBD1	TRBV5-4	TGTGCCAGCAGCGCCCCGGGACAGGGAAACTATGGCTACACCTTC	CASSAPGQGNYGYTF
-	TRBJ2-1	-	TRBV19	TGTGCCAGTAGTGGGGTGGCAGCCAGTTACAATGAGCAGTTCTTC	CASSGVAASYNEQFF
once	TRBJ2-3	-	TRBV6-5	TGTGCCAGCAGTCCCACAGATACGCAGTATTTT	CASSPTDTQYF
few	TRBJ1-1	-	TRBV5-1	TGCGCCAGCAGCTTTTGGGCCGGACATTTGAACACTGAAGCTTTCTTT	CASSFWAGHLNTEAFF
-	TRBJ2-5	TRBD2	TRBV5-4	TGTGCCAGCAGCTCCGCGGGGGGAGACCTCGCCCACCAAGAGACCCAGTACTTC	CASSSAGGDLAHQETQYF
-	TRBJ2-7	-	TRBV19	TGTGCCAGTAGTATCAGTGGACACGAGCAGTACTTC	CASSISGHEQYF
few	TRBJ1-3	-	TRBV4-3	TGCGCCAGCAGCCAAGATGGGTGGGAAAACACCATATATTTT	CASSQDGWENTIYF
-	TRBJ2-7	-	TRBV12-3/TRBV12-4	TGTGCCAGCAGTGGCGCCTATGCTTACGAGCAGTACTTC	CASSGAYAYEQYF
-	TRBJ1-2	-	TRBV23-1	TGCGCCAGCAGTCAAATGTCCCTGATCCTATATGGCTACACCTTC	CASSQMSLILYGYTF
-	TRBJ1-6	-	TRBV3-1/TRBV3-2	TGTGCCAGCAGCCTCACCGGTAGTTCACCCCTCCACTTT	CASSLTGSSPLHF
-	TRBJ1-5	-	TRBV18	TGTGCCAGCTCACCACCGGGGAGGGTACCCAATCAGCCCCAGCATTTT	CASSPPGRVPNQPQHF